This T cell receptor (beta chain) was sequenced in a study of T-cell memory formation after mild COVID-19. Findings and limits, study-wide: The finding that pre-infection memory included some responding clones suggested that cross-reactive memory joined. Clones contracting across day 15 to 85 had a balanced CD4/CD8 profile; later expanding clones leaned CD4+.

This clonotype was recorded once. Its antigen is not identified. Constant-segment primers and 5'RACE yielded cDNA libraries for TCR alpha and TCR beta, each carrying sample barcodes and UMIs. TCRdb processed the 5' RACE reads anew with MiXCR; each CDR3 protein has one entry. This sample has around 49,000 distinct CDR3 sequences, with 25% to 30% found just once. The CDR3 contains 17 residues. The junction had 6 bases not matched to a gene; V was cut back by 0 bases and J by 6 bases. Sequenced sample: PBMCs or a T cell subset sorted from them (not recorded which). V is TRBV12-3 or TRBV12-4 and J is TRBJ2-3; 13 nucleotides match TRBD2. The TCR was taken from a man aged 18 to 30 who had mild COVID-19 (a few samples of this study predate the infection). Cell type and time point are not known. The CDR3 is CASSLALAGGPGDTQYF. As DNA, the CDR3 is TGTGCCAGCAGTTTAGCACTAGCGGGGGGGCCTGGGGATACGCAGTATTTT.